This T cell receptor beta chain is drawn from a study of spatial heterogeneity in lung cancer. This clonotype was observed a handful of times. Time point of the sample: blood at routine non-recurrence follow-up after resection. Whole RNA from tumor, nontumor lung or frozen PBMC was sequenced unsorted. TCRdb re-called the 5' RACE reads through MiXCR, storing one row per CDR3 protein. The repertoire has around 110,000 distinct CDR3 sequences, more than 10% of them found once; the top ten carry approximately 15%. CDR1 is MNHEY and CDR2 is SMNVEV in the germline V gene (reference sequence). CDR3 length: 15 amino acids. Trimming stripped 3 bases from V and 8 bases from J, with 17 bases between.

The chain employs TRBV27 and TRBJ2-1, with D possibly TRBD2 on 6 matching bases. This TCR was sampled from a male donor with early-stage non-small cell lung cancer. The sequencing used PBMCs, collected at follow-up. CDR3 amino acids: CASSFPGVRGYEQFF. Written as DNA, the CDR3 is TGTGCCAGCAGTTTCCCGGGGGTTAGAGGGTATGAGCAGTTCTTC.